These 8 T cell receptor beta chains were all obtained from the same sample, sequenced in a study of blood T cell repertoires in COVID-19. This table comes from immunoSEQ multiplex PCR, and its TCRdb copy is limited to in-frame clones, with some not included. The top ten clones hold around 3.2% of a sample with 100,000 to 150,000 clones, around 83% of them seen once. Material for sequencing was peripheral blood. The receptor set was obtained from a woman older than 75 with COVID-19, enrolled during active disease.

The rearrangement joins TRBV6-1 to TRBJ1-2; a weak D match, TRBD1 (5 bases). The V gene lost 1 base and the J gene lost 6 bases, with 9 bases spanning the gap. This CDR3 contains 13 residues. CDR1 MNHNS and CDR2 SASEGT come from the germline V gene. The CDR3 DNA follows: TGTGCCAGCAGTGAAGGGACAACGAATGGCTACACCTTC. Its translation is CASSEGTTNGYTF.

The genes are TRBV14 and TRBJ2-2; 9 bases are a match to TRBD1. This CDR3 contains 15 residues. Losses at the gene ends were 1 base for V and 3 bases for J; bases not matched to a gene: 0. The germline V gene has CDR1 SGHDN and CDR2 FVKESK. In DNA form, the CDR3 reads TGTGCCAGCAGCCAAGGACAGGGGGACACCGGGGAGCTGTTTTTT. Translating gives CASSQGQGDTGELFF.

The count of this clone is one. This chain connects TRBV6-2 or TRBV6-3 to TRBJ2-1, with 9 bases identical to TRBD2. Trimming cost V 4 bases and J 5 bases; bases outside gene matches: 3. The CDR3 is 14 residues long. Looked up from germline, CDR1 is MNHEY and CDR2 is SVGEGT. The CDR3 nucleotides read TGTGCCAGCAGTTCCCGCGGGGGGGACAATGAGCAGTTCTTC. Its translation is CASSSRGGDNEQFF.

The V call is TRBV7-3, the J call TRBJ2-3, with TRBD1 matching 10 bases. After removal of 4 bases from V and 4 bases from J, the junction contained 8 bases not matched to a gene. The CDR3 is made up of 16 amino acids. CDR1 is SGHTA, CDR2 FQGTGA, per germline. Written as DNA, the CDR3 is TGTGCCAGCAGCTCCCAGACAGGGGGCGCGTCAGATACGCAGTATTTT. This codes for CASSSQTGGASDTQYF.

The genes are TRBV18 and TRBJ1-5; tentatively, D is TRBD1 (5 bases). The CDR3 covers 17 residues. Trimming cost V 3 bases and J 3 bases, with 18 bases left between them. Per the germline V gene, CDR1 is KGHSH and CDR2 is LQKENI. The chain's CDR3 is CASSPLPPRGSNQPQHF. In DNA form, the CDR3 reads TGTGCCAGCTCACCCCTACCGCCAAGGGGTTCCAATCAGCCCCAGCATTTT. Complete variable domain (other parts from reference TRBV18 and TRBJ1-5): NAGVMQNPRHLVRRRGQEARLRCSPMKGHSHVYWYRQLPEEGLKFMVYLQKENIIDESGMPKERFSAEFPKEGPSILRIQQVVRGDSAAYFCASSPLPPRGSNQPQHFGDGTRLSIL.

The V and J genes are TRBV2 and TRBJ2-2; D ambiguous. Trimming removed 7 bases from V and 6 bases from J, with 15 bases in between. Germline CDR1 reads SNHLY; CDR2 reads FYNNEI. This CDR3 has 14 residues. The CDR3 DNA follows: TGTGCCAGCACCAAACCGCTAGAGCCCGGGGAGCTGTTTTTT. Translation: CASTKPLEPGELFF.

The J gene is TRBJ2-7, the V gene TRBV5-1; 7 positions agree with TRBD1. Per the germline V gene, CDR1 is SGHRS and CDR2 is YFSETQ. The ends lost 3 bases at V and 0 bases at J; junction bases unmatched: 9. This CDR3 spans 16 amino acids. The CDR3 DNA reads TGCGCCAGCAGCTCGGGCACAGGGGACAGCTCCTACGAGCAGTACTTC. It yields the protein CASSSGTGDSSYEQYF.

CDR3 DNA: TGTGCCAGCAGTTTATCCCCCCCCCTCCTGGGACAGGGCTTTTACGAGCAGTACTTC. Protein: CASSLSPPLLGQGFYEQYF. The chain joins TRBV27 to TRBJ2-7, with 9 positions matching TRBD1. From germline, CDR1 is MNHEY and CDR2 SMNVEV (reference sequence). The CDR3 loop spans 19 amino acids. J lost 4 bases, V lost 0 bases, and 16 bases had no gene match.